What follows are 29 T cell receptor beta chains derived from one specimen sequenced in a study of T-cell reconstitution after alpha-beta-depleted transplantation in children. Preparation of the TCRbeta library was carried out with unique molecular identifiers. Via MiXCR, TCRdb re-called the PCR reads, giving one row per CDR3 protein. The sample yields about 610,000 distinct CDR3 sequences, 10% to 13% seen once. The specimen comprised PBMCs from the stem cell graft donor, sampled from the stem cell graft. These receptors were collected from a human donor who donated a stem cell graft to a child with acute myeloid leukemia.

The table lists this clonotype with a few counts. This chain connects TRBV7-2 to TRBJ2-7; D may be TRBD2 (5 bases). Germline V gene sequence: CDR1 SGHTA, CDR2 FQGNSA. CDR3 length: 14 amino acids. V lost 5 bases to trimming and J lost 6 bases, with 17 bases between them. The CDR3 loop reads CASSLGRGFSEQYF. DNA for the CDR3: TGTGCCAGCAGCCTCGGACGAGGGTTCAGCGAGCAGTACTTC.

The chain employs TRBV7-2 and TRBJ2-7, with 11 bases lining up with TRBD2. The V gene end was trimmed by 7 bases and the J gene end by 6 bases; junction bases not matched to a gene: 8. The CDR3 runs 14 residues. Germline CDR1 reads SGHTA; CDR2 reads FQGNSA. CDR3 in DNA: TGTGCCAGCAACAGACTAGCGGGATCGGGCGAGCAGTACTTC. Its protein is CASNRLAGSGEQYF.

In this sample, this clonotype turned up a few times. The chain recombines TRBV7-2 with TRBJ2-2; 8 bases match TRBD2. Germline V gives CDR1 SGHTA, CDR2 FQGNSA. With V trimmed by 5 bases and J by 7 bases, 12 bases remained unmatched. This CDR3 has 16 residues. CDR3 sequence: CASSPIGSGISGELFF. In DNA form, the CDR3 reads TGTGCCAGCAGCCCGATAGGTAGCGGGATTAGCGGGGAGCTGTTTTTT.

This clonotype was detected only a few times. The rearrangement joins TRBV10-3 to TRBJ2-7, with a weak D call TRBD1 (5 bases). V lost 0 bases, J lost 2 bases, and 8 bases lay in between. Germline values: CDR1 ENHRY, CDR2 SYGVKD. This CDR3 has 14 amino acids. This CDR3 is CAISESAGTYEQYF. The CDR3 region has the DNA TGTGCCATCAGTGAGTCTGCAGGGACCTACGAGCAGTACTTC.

At least ten counts were recorded for this clonotype. This chain uses TRBV29-1 with TRBJ2-7; D gene ambiguous. Germline loops: CDR1 SQVTM, CDR2 ANQGSEA. Trimming took 6 bases from V and 7 from J, leaving 16 bases between them. The CDR3 runs to 12 residues. CDR3 region: CSVLLSLREQYF. Here the CDR3 DNA reads TGCAGCGTACTCTTGAGCCTCCGGGAGCAGTACTTC.

A few counts support this clonotype. The chain has TRBV3-1 and TRBJ2-2; 12 bases are a match to TRBD2. CDR1 LGHDT and CDR2 YNNKEL come from the germline V gene (reference sequence). The junction had 5 bases not matched to a gene; V was cut back by 3 bases and J by 6 bases. The CDR3 loop spans 16 amino acids. CDR3 bases: TGTGCCAGCAGCCAGAAGACTAGCGGGAGCCCCGGGGAGCTGTTTTTT. Amino acid sequence: CASSQKTSGSPGELFF.

The V call is TRBV7-9, the J call TRBJ2-5; 10 bases are a match to TRBD2. Looked up from germline, CDR1 is SEHNR and CDR2 is FQNEAQ (reference sequence). The V and J ends lost 4 bases and 1 base, in that order; junction bases with no gene match: 3. This CDR3 region has 15 residues. CDR3 amino acids: CASSSGLAVQETQYF. CDR3 DNA sequence: TGTGCCAGCAGCTCTGGACTAGCGGTCCAAGAGACCCAGTACTTC.

Points on this clonotype: The junction departs from germline at one end; a sequencing error may be responsible. The chain employs TRBV10-3 and TRBJ2-3; no reliable D call. The germline V gene has CDR1 ENHRY and CDR2 SYGVKD. This CDR3 region has 14 residues. CDR3 sequence (DNA): TGTGCCATCATGGGGTCACAATCCACAGATACGCAGTTTTTT. It translates to CAIMGSQSTDTQFF.

The V call is TRBV15, the J call TRBJ1-1; D might be TRBD1 (5 bases). Germline CDR1 and CDR2: LNHNV and YYDKDF (reference sequence). The CDR3 is made up of 13 amino acids. V lost 4 bases and J 10 bases, leaving 16 bases between the germline ends. CDR3 loop: CATSMGGVPGAFF. The CDR3 coding sequence is TGTGCCACCAGCATGGGAGGGGTACCGGGAGCTTTCTTT. The complete variable domain, with remaining parts taken from reference TRBV15 and TRBJ1-1, reads DAMVIQNPRYQVTQFGKPVTLSCSQTLNHNVMYWYQQKSSQAPKLLFHYYDKDFNNEADTPDNFQSRRPNTSFCFLDIRSPGLGDTAMYLCATSMGGVPGAFFGQGTRLTVV.

This clonotype was seen only a few times. V usage is TRBV7-9 and J usage is TRBJ2-7; D may be TRBD2 (6 bases). There are 14 residues in the CDR3. Germline V gene lookup returns CDR1 SEHNR and CDR2 FQNEAQ (reference sequence). Trimming stripped 1 base from V and 5 bases from J, with 12 bases between. The CDR3 protein is CASSLVASVDEQYF. For the CDR3, the DNA is TGTGCCAGCAGCTTAGTGGCTAGCGTCGACGAGCAGTACTTC.

The genes are TRBV12-3 or TRBV12-4 and TRBJ1-3, with TRBD1 identical over 7 bases. The CDR3 is made up of 14 amino acids. With V trimmed by 6 bases and J by 4 bases, 6 bases remained unmatched. CDR3 sequence reads: CASRTQGRGNTIYF. Written as DNA, the CDR3 is TGTGCCAGCAGAACACAGGGGAGGGGAAACACCATATATTTT.

This clonotype has only a few counts. The rearrangement links TRBV7-9 to TRBJ2-1; D could derive from TRBD1 or TRBD2 (5 bases each). V was clipped by 11 bases and J by 4 bases, with 15 bases between them. CDR3 size: 13 residues. Germline CDR1 reads SEHNR; CDR2 reads FQNEAQ (reference sequence). CDR3 in amino acids: CAGVGDDYNEQFF. In DNA form, the CDR3 reads TGTGCCGGGGTCGGGGACGATTACAATGAGCAGTTCTTC. Filled out from reference TRBV7-9 and TRBJ2-1, the complete variable domain reads DTGVSQNPRHKITKRGQNVTFRCDPISEHNRLYWYRQTLGQGPEFLTYFQNEAQLEKSRLLSDRFSAERPKGSFSTLEIQRTEQGDSAMYLCAGVGDDYNEQFFGPGTRLTVL.

This clonotype has just a few counts. The gene calls are TRBV7-6 and TRBJ1-6, with 8 nucleotides matching TRBD1. J was trimmed by 7 bases and V by 1 base; bases with no gene match: 9. Per the germline V gene, CDR1 is SGHVS and CDR2 is FNYEAQ. CDR3 length: 17 amino acids. Here the CDR3 DNA reads TGTGCCAGCAGCTTAGGCCCCCGGCAGGGGGCGAATTCACCCCTCCACTTT. This sequence encodes CASSLGPRQGANSPLHF.

The chain carries TRBV24-1 and TRBJ1-5; D perhaps matches TRBD1 (5 bases). Per the germline V gene, CDR1 is KGHDR and CDR2 is SFDVKD. With 1 base removed from V and 6 bases from J, the gap between germline ends came to 9 bases. The CDR3 length is 14 residues. The CDR3 sequence is CATSDFQGGQPQHF. CDR3 DNA sequence: TGTGCCACCAGTGATTTTCAGGGTGGTCAGCCCCAGCATTTT.

The table lists this clonotype with many counts. The rearrangement uses TRBV6-2 or TRBV6-3 and TRBJ2-5, with 14 nucleotides matching TRBD2. The V gene end was trimmed by 6 bases and the J gene end by 3 bases; junction bases not matched to a gene: 3. This CDR3 region has 15 residues. The V gene's germline CDR1 is MNHEY and CDR2 SVGEGT. The CDR3 protein is CASSPGLAGEETQYF. For the CDR3, the DNA is TGTGCCAGCAGCCCGGGACTAGCGGGGGAAGAGACCCAGTACTTC.

To note about this clonotype: A clone one base away is much larger, so this may be a read error. The chain couples TRBV4-1 to TRBJ1-4, with D possibly being TRBD1 (5 bases). The CDR3 loop spans 14 amino acids. Germline V gene sequence: CDR1 MGHRA, CDR2 YSYEKL. CDR3 in DNA: TGCGCCAGCAGCCTACTCGACAGTAATGAAAAACTGTATTTT. Protein product: CASSLLDSNEKLYF.

This clonotype showed up just a few times. The chain is built from TRBV27 and TRBJ2-3; no definite D call. The CDR3 spans 13 residues. The V end was cut by 6 bases, the J end by 5 bases, with 12 bases between. Germline V gene sequence: CDR1 MNHEY, CDR2 SMNVEV (reference sequence). CDR3 residues: CASSQKVVDTQYF. Here the CDR3 DNA reads TGTGCCAGCAGCCAAAAGGTGGTAGATACGCAGTATTTT.

This clonotype was counted between two and nine times. The rearrangement uses TRBV2 and TRBJ2-7; TRBD2 matches at 8 bases. Germline CDR1 and CDR2: SNHLY and FYNNEI. The length of the CDR3 is 16 residues. The J segment lost 5 bases and the V segment lost 5 bases, leaving 14 bases of the junction unmatched. As DNA, the CDR3 is TGTGCCAGCAGTATGATACCGGGACTAGTCTCTAACGAGCAGTACTTC. Translated, it gives CASSMIPGLVSNEQYF.

This clonotype was counted between two and nine times. The rearrangement joins TRBV5-1 to TRBJ2-5, with D perhaps matching TRBD2 (6 bases). V was pared by 4 bases and J by 5 bases, with 15 bases between. From germline, CDR1 is SGHRS and CDR2 YFSETQ. The CDR3 is 14 amino acids. The chain's CDR3 is CASSSSPGEETQYF. CDR3 sequence (DNA): TGCGCCAGCAGCAGTAGTCCGGGAGAGGAGACCCAGTACTTC.

In its sample, this clonotype was seen a few times. V usage is TRBV30 and J usage is TRBJ1-5; 8 bases line up with TRBD1. Germline loops: CDR1 GTSNPN, CDR2 SVGIG (reference sequence). The CDR3 covers 15 residues. The ends lost 0 bases at V and 4 bases at J; junction bases unmatched: 5. The CDR3 region is CAWSVRDRSNQPQHF. As DNA, the CDR3 is TGTGCCTGGAGTGTAAGGGACAGGTCAAATCAGCCCCAGCATTTT.

J is TRBJ1-2 and V is TRBV14; TRBD1 is a possible D gene (5 bases). This CDR3 has 13 residues. Between the trimmed V and J ends, which lost 2 bases and 6 bases, there was a span of 10 bases. Germline assignment: CDR1 SGHDN and CDR2 FVKESK. The CDR3 sequence is CASSQRQGHGYTF. CDR3 in DNA: TGTGCCAGCAGCCAACGGCAGGGACATGGCTACACCTTC. The full variable domain, its missing parts supplied by reference TRBV14 and TRBJ1-2, is EAGVTQFPSHSVIEKGQTVTLRCDPISGHDNLYWYRRVMGKEIKFLLHFVKESKQDESGMPNNRFLAERTGGTYSTLKVQPAELEDSGVYFCASSQRQGHGYTFGSGTRLTVV.

This chain links TRBV20-1 with TRBJ2-1; D unresolved. Germline CDR1 reads DFQATT; CDR2 reads SNEGSKA (reference sequence). CDR3 length equals 13 residues. Trimming removed 4 bases from V and 2 bases from J, with 9 bases in between. In DNA, the CDR3 is TGCAGTGCTAAGGACCGCGCCTACAATGAGCAGTTCTTC. Amino acid sequence: CSAKDRAYNEQFF.

V gene TRBV7-6 combines with J gene TRBJ2-3, with 7 bases that match TRBD2. This CDR3 is built from 16 residues. Trimming cost V 1 base and J 0 bases; bases outside gene matches: 4. CDR1 SGHVS and CDR2 FNYEAQ come from the germline V gene. The CDR3 sequence is CASSLEASGSTDTQYF. The CDR3 coding sequence is TGTGCCAGCAGCTTAGAGGCTAGCGGAAGCACAGATACGCAGTATTTT.

This clonotype was observed a handful of times. The chain joins TRBV28 to TRBJ2-1, with D perhaps matching TRBD2 (6 bases). This CDR3 is 12 amino acids long. The germline V gene has CDR1 MDHEN and CDR2 SYDVKM. Deletions cut 10 bases from V and 5 bases from J, with 12 bases between. CDR3 loop: CATGRTHNEQFF. Here the CDR3 DNA reads TGTGCCACCGGGAGAACCCACAATGAGCAGTTCTTC.

This clonotype was seen many times. A read error may produce the germline difference seen at one junction end. This chain links TRBV7-7 with TRBJ2-2; 11 nucleotides match TRBD2. The V gene's germline CDR1 is SSHAT and CDR2 FNYEAQ (reference sequence). This CDR3 is 16 amino acids long. The DNA of the CDR3 is TGTGCTAGCAGCTTAGCTACTAGCGGGAGCACCGGGGAGCTGTTTTTT. Its protein is CASSLATSGSTGELFF.

With respect to this clonotype: A much larger clone differs by one base, so this may be a read error. The chain joins TRBV6-5 to TRBJ2-7, with unresolved D. Germline assignment: CDR1 MNHEY and CDR2 SVGAGI. The CDR3 loop spans 14 amino acids. CDR3 sequence: CASSYGMASYGQYF. The CDR3, as DNA: TGTGCCAGCAGTTACGGGATGGCCTCATACGGGCAGTACTTC.

This clonotype was seen more than once but under ten times. The chain uses TRBV19 and TRBJ1-1; possible D gene TRBD1, 5 bases. The length of the CDR3 is 13 residues. V lost 10 bases and J 6 bases, leaving 18 bases between the germline ends. Germline CDR1 is LNHDA and CDR2 is SQIVND (reference sequence). The CDR3 region is CATHSDIGAEAFF. CDR3 sequence (DNA): TGTGCCACACACTCGGACATTGGGGCTGAAGCTTTCTTT.

This clonotype was observed a handful of times. The chain links TRBV28 to TRBJ2-3; tentative D call: TRBD1 (5 bases). The CDR3 extends over 13 amino acids. The germline CDR1 and CDR2 sequences are MDHEN and SYDVKM. Trimming took off 6 bases at V and 6 bases at J, with 13 bases between the two ends. The CDR3 DNA follows: TGTGCCAGCAGGTCCCAGGGAACCGATACGCAGTATTTT. It encodes CASRSQGTDTQYF.

This chain uses TRBV20-1 with TRBJ2-3; 9 nucleotides agree with TRBD2. The CDR3 runs to 17 residues. In germline, CDR1 is DFQATT, CDR2 SNEGSKA (reference sequence). The CDR3 reads CCVPKVAGVVGTDTQYF. In DNA form, the CDR3 reads TGCTGCGTGCCGAAAGTAGCGGGAGTGGTTGGCACAGATACGCAGTATTTT.